This entry is about one T cell receptor (beta chain). This clone appeared once. No cognate antigen has been identified for it. One base away there is no much larger clone; base qualities are not given. CD8 naive samples were obtained by positive selection for CCR7 among CD45RO-negative cells, yielding a CD45RA+CCR7+ population from which TemRA cells were excluded. Healthy HIV-negative adults with no recently reported acute infections or vaccinations were included as donors. Only Caucasian adults living in Nashville, Tennessee, USA were represented among the donors. Blood was collected by leukapheresis, and PBMCs were isolated by Ficoll-Histopaque density gradient centrifugation and then cryopreserved in liquid nitrogen vapor phase. Purity and quantity of every magnetically sorted T cell population were checked by analytical flow cytometry. Each sorted fraction had its genomic DNA isolated and then quantified by UV absorbance on a Nanodrop 2000c.

This record belongs to a study of shared clonotypes between healthy human individuals (dated by TCRdb to the early 2020s). Background on the whole study: The cohort included a few men and two women between 18 and 49 years of age. For each donor, CD4 naive and CD4 memory were each run on three plates, CD8 naive on two plates, and CD8 memory on one plate. Blood TCR repertoires of five healthy adults were deeply sequenced to estimate repertoire size and the extent of clonotype sharing between individuals. Each donor's leukapheresis produced roughly between roughly 0.85 and 9.5 billion PBMCs. Different laboratories and diverse techniques were used to prepare libraries and sequence TCR repertoires, to increase sequencing depth and limit assay-specific biases. Summary of the overall study and its limitations: Estimated clonotype richness was generally larger for naive than for memory subsets. Based on pairwise subsampling, the degree of clonotype sharing among donors was expected to be affected by sequencing depth. Across a few donors, approximately 5% of naive CD4, 3% to 3.5% of naive CD8, around 2.1% of memory CD4, and 0.4% of memory CD8 clonotypes were shared. Only blood was sampled, and tissue TCR repertoires likely differ from those in blood. Because the study included only a small number of donors, the genetic and exposure-history diversity represented was limited. Even with the large sequencing depth, rarefaction of the sorted-subset datasets indicated that sequencing was incomplete. Compared with non-shared clonotypes, the clonotypes found in all four sorted-subset donors had higher generation probabilities.

A distance of 18 bases separates the germline ends of V and J, which lose 3 bases and 2 bases respectively. Inclusive of the bounding cysteine and phenylalanine, the CDR3 is 16 residues long. Just the 48-base CDR3 DNA is kept, in frame starting at base 1. CDR1 and CDR2, looked up from the germline V gene (reference sequence), are SGHNT and YYREEE. Using the deep immunoSEQ assay, multiplex PCR amplified TCR CDR3 regions from genomic DNA. Extracted genomic DNA from each cell subset was distributed evenly across all wells of several immunoSEQ 96-well plates, and each plate was treated as a replicate. For sorted subsets, about 200 ng genomic DNA, equal to tens of thousands of T cell genomes, was loaded into each replicate PCR. Purified libraries were quantified with a Qubit 3.0 fluorometer, sized on a Bioanalyzer 2100, and re-quantified with the KAPA Library Quantification kit. Each immunoSEQ 96-well plate was sequenced on its own single-read 150-cycle Illumina NextSeq 550 flow cell. The authors' pipeline ran thus. The immunoSEQ output contained only junctional sequences without quality scores, so filtering could not match that applied to full-length reads. Sequences were annotated with PyIR, a Python wrapper for IgBLAST v1.9, and V/J genes and CDR3 were assigned using IMGT germline references. Any read was removed if the V/J assignment was weak (E-value above 1e-6), the CDR3 was missing, or the read contained stop codons, out-of-frame junctions, or ambiguous translated residues. V3J clonotypes were defined by identical inferred V gene, J gene, and CDR3 amino acid sequence. Percentage overlap between repertoires was calculated by dividing the number of shared unique clonotypes by the size of the smaller repertoire. Repertoire richness was assessed with RTK rarefaction, the Chao1 estimator, and Recon v2.1 estimates of unobserved clonotypes. Generation probabilities for all TCRbeta clonotypes obtained by the gDNA method from four donors were computed using OLGA. The table was pulled from immuneACCESS by TCRdb, which kept in-frame rearrangements only. Such tables lose some clones; where checked, under half of the loss comes from unresolved V genes, and the rest has no known cause. V and J calls and clone size come straight from that table; D and trimming were deduced from the DNA. The sample data list millions of clones, and 85% to 95% of these were observed just once. The ten largest clones add up to 1.1% of the sample.

The sample comprised naive CD8+ T cells sorted from blood. The cell subset or site label corresponds to: CD45RA+CCR7+. The TCR was taken from a man between 18 and 35 years old in good health. The chain joins TRBV5-4 to TRBJ2-7, with no confident D gene call. The sequenced DNA is TGTGCCAGCAGCTCGGGCCAGGACGCCAGTACCTACGAGCAGTACTTC. It is translated as CASSSGQDASTYEQYF.